The 28 T cell receptor beta chains below come from one sample, sequenced in a study of OX40 agonist ivuxolimab in advanced cancers. Generated by immunoSEQ multiplex PCR, the TCRdb table keeps only in-frame clones and is missing some. The profile covers 35,000 to 45,000 clones, with roughly four fifths appearing a single time and roughly 25% taken by the ten largest. The specimen comprised CD4+ or CD8+ T cells sorted from blood, sampled in a trial of the OX40 agonist ivuxolimab. These receptor sequences come from an adult with an advanced solid tumor such as melanoma, head and neck, liver or kidney cancer.

Written as DNA, the CDR3 is TGTGCCAGCAGCGTAGGACTAGGGGGCTACAATGAGCAGTTCTTC. This gives the protein CASSVGLGGYNEQFF. The genes are TRBV9 and TRBJ2-1; D is possibly TRBD1 or TRBD2 (6 bases each). V dropped 0 bases and J dropped 3 bases, with 10 bases sitting between them. The length of the CDR3 is 15 residues. Per germline, CDR1 SGDLS and CDR2 YYNGEE.

The chain uses TRBV30 and TRBJ1-2, with D tentatively TRBD1 (5 bases). The CDR3 consists of 13 residues. The ends were cut back, 2 bases at V and 5 bases at J, with 12 bases in the middle. In germline, CDR1 is GTSNPN, CDR2 SVGIG (reference sequence). DNA for the CDR3: TGTGCCTGGAGTCCTTCGTGGGGGTATGGCTACACCTTC. It yields the protein CAWSPSWGYGYTF.

This clone was seen just once. The rearrangement links TRBV7-2 to TRBJ2-3; 10 positions agree with TRBD2. This CDR3 is 15 amino acids long. Per the germline V gene, CDR1 is SGHTA and CDR2 is FQGNSA. Unmatched junction bases numbered 6, after V lost 5 bases and J lost 4 bases. The CDR3 loop reads CASSLVAGGSDTQYF. CDR3 DNA sequence: TGTGCCAGCAGCCTGGTAGCGGGAGGCTCAGATACGCAGTATTTT. Full variable domain (rest looked up from reference TRBV7-2 and TRBJ2-3): GAGVSQSPSNKVTEKGKDVELRCDPISGHTALYWYRQSLGQGLEFLIYFQGNSAPDKSGLPSDRFSAERTGGSVSTLTIQRTQQEDSAVYLCASSLVAGGSDTQYFGPGTRLTVL.

This clone was detected only a few times. J is TRBJ1-5 and V is TRBV4-2; D remains ambiguous. Trimming shortened V by 0 bases and J by 0 bases, and 9 bases separated the two germline ends. CDR1 and CDR2 from the germline V gene are LGHNA and YNFKEQ. CDR3 length: 16 amino acids. The CDR3 loop reads CASSQDYLISNQPQHF. DNA for the CDR3: TGTGCCAGCAGCCAAGATTACCTCATTAGCAATCAGCCCCAGCATTTT.

The chain employs TRBV4-1 and TRBJ2-1; possible D gene TRBD2, 6 bases. Germline lookup yields CDR1 MGHRA and CDR2 YSYEKL. This CDR3 spans 14 amino acids. The V and J ends lost 0 bases and 15 bases respectively, with 18 bases between them. The CDR3 reads CASSQDTLIGGRFF. Here the CDR3 DNA reads TGCGCCAGCAGCCAAGATACCCTGATCGGGGGTCGGTTCTTC.

The genes are TRBV7-2 and TRBJ2-1, with 9 positions matching TRBD2. The ends lost 2 bases at V and 2 bases at J; junction bases unmatched: 7. This CDR3 has 17 amino acids. Germline V gene sequence: CDR1 SGHTA, CDR2 FQGNSA. The DNA for the CDR3 is TGTGCCAGCAGCTTACGATATAGCGGGGGTACCTACAATGAGCAGTTCTTC. Its protein product is CASSLRYSGGTYNEQFF.

The chain uses TRBV16 and TRBJ2-1; D gene uncertain. The V gene's germline CDR1 is KGHSY and CDR2 FQNENV. The CDR3 is 12 amino acids. V shed 3 bases and J shed 7 bases, with 7 bases lying between them. The CDR3 bases are TGTGCCAGCAGCCATTTAGGGAATGAGCAGTTCTTC. The encoded protein is CASSHLGNEQFF.

This clone was picked up a small number of times. This chain connects TRBV10-3 to TRBJ1-4, with D perhaps matching TRBD1 (5 bases). The V gene lost 4 bases and the J gene lost 11 bases, with 8 bases spanning the gap. CDR3 length equals 11 residues. Germline values: CDR1 ENHRY, CDR2 SYGVKD. The CDR3 DNA sequence: TGTGCCATCAGTGGCGGGACTAAACTGTTTTTT. Translation: CAISGGTKLFF.

The chain couples TRBV4-1 to TRBJ2-6; D is unresolved. Germline V gene data show CDR1 as MGHRA and CDR2 as YSYEKL. V was cut by 1 base and J by 2 bases, with 6 bases left in between. The CDR3 is 15 residues long. The CDR3 sequence: CASSQAWTGANVLTF. As DNA, the CDR3 is TGCGCCAGCAGCCAAGCGTGGACTGGGGCCAACGTCCTGACTTTC.

This clone has only one observation. The chain joins TRBV30 to TRBJ1-5; 9 bases agree with TRBD1. The V gene's germline CDR1 is GTSNPN and CDR2 SVGIG (reference sequence). This CDR3 region has 16 residues. With 0 bases clipped from V and 3 bases from J, the junction kept 6 bases outside the gene matches. CDR3 in DNA: TGTGCCTGGAGTGTGACCGGGACAGGGAACAATCAGCCCCAGCATTTT. Translated, it gives CAWSVTGTGNNQPQHF. Full variable domain (missing parts from reference TRBV30 and TRBJ1-5): SQTIHQWPATLVQPVGSPLSLECTVEGTSNPNLYWYRQAAGRGLQLLFYSVGIGQISSEVPQNLSASRPQDRQFILSSKKLLLSDSGFYLCAWSVTGTGNNQPQHFGDGTRLSIL.

CDR3 in DNA: TGTGCCAGCAGCTTTCAAGCGGGGACTTACAATGAGCAGTTCTTC. Translating it yields CASSFQAGTYNEQFF. The V and J genes are TRBV5-4 and TRBJ2-1, with 7 positions matching TRBD2. The germline CDR1 and CDR2 sequences are SGHNT and YYREEE (reference sequence). Trimming cost V 2 bases and J 4 bases; bases outside gene matches: 6. CDR3 length equals 15 residues.

Only a few counts were recorded for this clone. The chain has TRBV6-5 and TRBJ2-1, with D tentatively TRBD1 or TRBD2 (5 bases each). The CDR3 contains 15 residues. Trimming removed 6 bases at V and 0 bases at J, with 12 bases between. The germline CDR1 and CDR2 sequences are MNHEY and SVGAGI. CDR3 sequence: CASRQGGTSYNEQFF. DNA of the CDR3: TGTGCCAGCAGGCAGGGTGGGACCTCCTACAATGAGCAGTTCTTC.

In its sample, this clone was seen a few times. The chain employs TRBV9 and TRBJ2-3, with D unresolved. CDR3 length: 15 amino acids. Deletions cut 1 base from V and 2 bases from J, with 11 bases between. Germline V CDR1 and CDR2: SGDLS, YYNGEE. The CDR3 DNA reads as TGTGCCAGCAGCGTACTGTCTAGAAACACAGATACGCAGTATTTT. The encoded protein is CASSVLSRNTDTQYF.

This sequence joins TRBV19 and TRBJ2-1, with D perhaps TRBD2 (6 bases). The CDR3 runs to 15 residues. Germline CDR1 is LNHDA and CDR2 is SQIVND (reference sequence). Trimming left V 2 bases short and J 4 bases short, with 12 bases between. The CDR3 sequence: CASSITGTPYNEQFF. CDR3 DNA sequence: TGTGCCAGTAGTATAACGGGGACTCCATACAATGAGCAGTTCTTC.

The chain uses TRBV15 and TRBJ1-2; the D is unclear. This CDR3 is 14 amino acids long. The V gene lost 0 bases and the J gene lost 6 bases, with 11 bases spanning the gap. CDR1 and CDR2 (germline): LNHNV, YYDKDF (reference sequence). CDR3 region: CATSREWAGDGYTF. DNA of the CDR3: TGTGCCACCAGCAGAGAATGGGCGGGAGATGGCTACACCTTC. The full variable domain, with the rest looked up from reference TRBV15 and TRBJ1-2, is DAMVIQNPRYQVTQFGKPVTLSCSQTLNHNVMYWYQQKSSQAPKLLFHYYDKDFNNEADTPDNFQSRRPNTSFCFLDIRSPGLGDTAMYLCATSREWAGDGYTFGSGTRLTVV.

The V call is TRBV4-1, the J call TRBJ2-1; no firm D call. The V gene lost 5 bases and the J gene lost 15 bases, with 14 bases spanning the gap. The V gene's germline CDR1 is MGHRA and CDR2 YSYEKL. This CDR3 has 11 residues. CDR3 in DNA: TGCGCCAGCAGCTCCAGTGGGAAGGGGTTCTTC. Translated, it gives CASSSSGKGFF.

The CDR3 nucleotides are TGCGCCAGCAGCCAACGGACTGGACCCTACGAGCAGTACTTC. It translates to CASSQRTGPYEQYF. This chain uses TRBV4-1 with TRBJ2-7; tentative D call: TRBD2 (5 bases). Trimming left V 2 bases short and J 2 bases short, with 10 bases between. The length of the CDR3 is 14 residues. The germline CDR1 and CDR2 sequences are MGHRA and YSYEKL.

The V call is TRBV9, the J call TRBJ1-1; 11 positions agree with TRBD1. V dropped 3 bases and J dropped 4; count of bases not matched to a gene: 2. From germline, CDR1 is SGDLS and CDR2 YYNGEE. The CDR3 spans 14 residues. The CDR3 nucleotides are TGTGCCAGCAGCGCCGGGACAGGGGGCACTGAAGCTTTCTTT. Translating it yields CASSAGTGGTEAFF.

The chain recombines TRBV30 with TRBJ2-1; D might be TRBD2 (7 bases). The CDR3 runs 13 residues. V gave up 4 bases and J gave up 4 bases, with 11 bases separating them. Per the germline V gene, CDR1 is GTSNPN and CDR2 is SVGIG (reference sequence). The CDR3 DNA sequence: TGTGCCTGGATTAGGGGGGGTTACAATGAGCAGTTCTTC. Its protein is CAWIRGGYNEQFF.

The gene calls are TRBV10-3 and TRBJ1-6, with D possibly matching TRBD1 (5 bases). The CDR3 loop spans 13 amino acids. With 10 bases removed from V and 9 bases from J, the gap between germline ends came to 16 bases. Germline assignment: CDR1 ENHRY and CDR2 SYGVKD. The CDR3 coding sequence is TGTGCCACCCGGGGGGAAGGAGGTTCACCCCTCCACTTT. It codes for CATRGEGGSPLHF.

The rearrangement uses TRBV11-2 and TRBJ1-5; no reliable D call. Trimming pared 5 bases from V and 6 bases from J, leaving 17 bases between. The CDR3 spans 15 residues. Germline lookup yields CDR1 SGHAT and CDR2 FQNNGV. The CDR3 sequence: CASSDSDLASQPQHF. The DNA for the CDR3 is TGTGCCAGCAGCGATTCGGACTTAGCGAGTCAGCCCCAGCATTTT.

The CDR3 sequence is CASSPDPAGLAGLSIQYF. In DNA form, the CDR3 reads TGTGCCAGCAGCCCCGACCCCGCAGGGTTAGCGGGATTGAGCATTCAGTACTTC. The gene calls are TRBV11-1 and TRBJ2-4, with TRBD2 identical over 8 bases. CDR1 and CDR2 from the germline V gene are SGHAT and FQDESV (reference sequence). J gave up 9 bases and V 5 bases, and 21 bases lay outside the gene matches. CDR3 length: 18 amino acids.

The V and J genes are TRBV6-5 and TRBJ2-1, with D uncertain. Germline CDR1 and CDR2: MNHEY and SVGAGI. V was shortened by 0 bases and J by 12 bases, with 15 bases between the two germline ends. This CDR3 is built from 14 residues. The chain's CDR3 is CASSYSRPPGRQFF. In nucleotides, the CDR3 is TGTGCCAGCAGTTACTCGAGGCCGCCTGGTAGGCAGTTCTTC.

This clone was detected a few times. V and J are TRBV10-3 and TRBJ2-1; 15 nucleotides align to TRBD2. This CDR3 contains 15 residues. CDR1 and CDR2 (germline): ENHRY, SYGVKD. The J segment lost 6 bases and the V segment lost 6 bases, leaving 3 bases of the junction unmatched. CDR3 region: CAIRGTSGRTNEQFF. For the CDR3, the DNA is TGTGCCATCAGGGGGACTAGCGGGAGGACCAATGAGCAGTTCTTC.

This clone is large (0.1 to 1%) in the sample. The chain couples TRBV9 to TRBJ1-3; no definite D call. This CDR3 spans 16 amino acids. V dropped 4 bases and J dropped 0 bases, with 14 bases sitting between them. From germline, CDR1 is SGDLS and CDR2 YYNGEE. CDR3 sequence reads: CASSPETKSSGNTIYF. For the CDR3, the DNA is TGTGCCAGCAGCCCCGAGACAAAGTCCTCTGGAAACACCATATATTTT.

The J gene is TRBJ2-3, the V gene TRBV9; possible D gene TRBD2, 5 bases. Trimming took 4 bases from V and 6 from J, leaving 12 bases between them. The CDR3 loop spans 13 amino acids. The V gene's germline CDR1 is SGDLS and CDR2 YYNGEE. The CDR3 nucleotides are TGTGCCAGCAGCCTTTGGCCGGGGGATACGCAGTATTTT. This translates into CASSLWPGDTQYF.

This rearrangement joins TRBV6-6 to TRBJ1-5; unclear D gene. The germline V gene has CDR1 MNHNY and CDR2 SVGAGI (reference sequence). Trimming removed 0 bases at V and 4 bases at J, with 7 bases between. The CDR3 sequence is 14 residues long. The DNA of the CDR3 is TGTGCCAGCAGTTACTCGTCGGGGAATCAGCCCCAGCATTTT. Its protein is CASSYSSGNQPQHF.

This chain joins TRBV6-5 and TRBJ1-5; no clear D gene. Trimming stripped 0 bases from V and 5 bases from J, with 11 bases between. CDR3 length: 15 amino acids. Per germline, CDR1 MNHEY and CDR2 SVGAGI. The CDR3 reads CASSYSSPTDQPQHF. Here the CDR3 DNA reads TGTGCCAGCAGTTACTCGTCCCCCACAGATCAGCCCCAGCATTTT.